The 29 T cell receptor beta chains below all came from one sample that was sequenced in a study of T cells in women clearing cervical HPV infection. Generated by immunoSEQ multiplex PCR, the TCRdb table keeps only in-frame clones and is missing some. The sample totals about 46,000 clones; its top ten clones hold about a third. The sample consisted of blood buffy coat. Receptor source: a woman between 18 and 69 years old with a cervical HPV16 infection that either progressed to CIN3+ or cleared (not recorded which).

This clone is called medium-sized (0.01 to 0.1%) based on its frequency. The missing CDR3 end, 3 residues past where the read stops, is filled in from the germline J gene. The chain joins TRBV5-4 to TRBJ2-3; the match to TRBD1 covers 10 bases. Germline V gene lookup returns CDR1 SGHNT and CDR2 YYREEE (reference sequence). V trimming: 5 bases; J trimming: 6 bases; junction bases outside the gene matches: 9. This CDR3 comprises 15 residues. The CDR3 bases that were read are TGTGCCAGCAGGGATGGGACAGGGGTCCGCGATACG. This gives the protein CASRDGTGVRDT. The full CDR3 is CASRDGTGVRDTQYF.

On this clone itself: The sequence runs out 3 residues before the end of the CDR3; the remainder is reconstructed from the germline J gene. V and J are TRBV7-2 and TRBJ2-5; possibly TRBD2 for D (5 bases). Germline V gives CDR1 SGHTA, CDR2 FQGNSA. V lost 2 bases and J 7 bases, leaving 11 bases between the germline ends. The CDR3 extends over 13 amino acids. The DNA read from the CDR3 is TGTGCCAGCAGCTTACAGGACTCTGTGACC. Amino acids: CASSLQDSVT. The complete CDR3 reads CASSLQDSVTQYF. Full variable domain (outside the CDR3, taken from reference TRBV7-2 and TRBJ2-5): GAGVSQSPSNKVTEKGKDVELRCDPISGHTALYWYRQSLGQGLEFLIYFQGNSAPDKSGLPSDRFSAERTGGSVSTLTIQRTQQEDSAVYLCASSLQDSVTQYFGPGTRLLVL.

Details on this clone: The read terminates 3 residues ahead of where the CDR3 ends, so the germline J gene completes it. The chain is built from TRBV19 and TRBJ2-3; 10 positions agree with TRBD2. Germline loops: CDR1 LNHDA, CDR2 SQIVND (reference sequence). The ends lost 7 bases at V and 2 bases at J; junction bases unmatched: 6. The CDR3 totals 15 residues. The CDR3 sequence is CASKKRGGNTDTQYF. CDR3 DNA, as far as it was read: TGTGCCAGTAAAAAGCGGGGGGGAAACACAGATACG.

A word on this clone: The observed sequence ends 3 residues before the CDR3 terminus, with the missing tail filled in from the germline J gene. This chain connects TRBV5-1 to TRBJ1-4; 9 bases are shared with TRBD1. The CDR3 extends over 14 amino acids. Germline CDR1 is SGHRS and CDR2 is YFSETQ. CDR3 DNA, as far as it was read: TGCGCCAGCAGCGACCGACAGGGGGTAGACAAA. Protein product: CASSDRQGVDK. The entire CDR3 protein is CASSDRQGVDKLFF.

With respect to this clone: At one end the junction does not follow the germline gene, possibly because of a read error. The read gets to within 3 residues of the CDR3 end, and the germline J gene fills in the rest. Other DNA sequences from this sample encode an identical CDR3 as well. The rearrangement joins TRBV19 to TRBJ1-3; 11 nucleotides line up with TRBD1. CDR1 is LNHDA and CDR2 is SQIVND in the germline V gene (reference sequence). The CDR3 covers 16 residues. CDR3 in amino acids: CASSPQKGTGGNTIYF. Incomplete CDR3 DNA: TGTGCCAGTAGTCCACAAAAAGGGACAGGGGGGAACACG. The full variable domain, rest sourced from reference TRBV19 and TRBJ1-3, is DGGITQSPKYLFRKEGQNVTLSCEQNLNHDAMYWYRQDPGQGLRLIYYSQIVNDFQKGDIAEGYSVSREKKESFPLTVTSAQKNPTAFYLCASSPQKGTGGNTIYFGEGSWLTVV.

As regards this clone: The CDR3 is cut off 3 residues early in the read; its end comes from the germline J gene. The chain recombines TRBV7-2 with TRBJ2-5; 8 bases map to TRBD2. Trimming cost V 1 base and J 1 base; bases outside gene matches: 2. This CDR3 has 15 residues. Per the germline V gene, CDR1 is SGHTA and CDR2 is FQGNSA. The CDR3: CASSLGGTSQETQYF. The CDR3 bases that were read are TGTGCCAGCAGCTTAGGGGGGACTAGCCAAGAGACC.

On this clone: The sequenced fragment ends 3 residues before the CDR3 boundary, so the rest is inferred from the germline J gene. The chain combines TRBV2 with TRBJ1-2; 10 nucleotides line up with TRBD1. The CDR3 is made up of 11 amino acids. Germline CDR1 is SNHLY and CDR2 is FYNNEI. The CDR3 reads CASGQGEGYTF. CDR3 bases read: TGTGCCAGTGGACAGGGGGAAGGC.

Notes on this clone: At one end, the junction sequence differs from germline, possibly due to a read error. With the read ending 3 residues before the CDR3 end, the germline J gene is used to fill in that end. Other DNA sequences in the same sample also yield this CDR3. V gene TRBV30 combines with J gene TRBJ1-3; D unresolved. The CDR3 covers 11 residues. The V gene's germline CDR1 is GTSNPN and CDR2 SVGIG (reference sequence). The sequenced CDR3 bases are TGTGCCTGGAAGGTCGAAAACACA. Protein sequence: CAWKVENT. The CDR3 in full is CAWKVENTIYF.

Concerning this clone: The read is 3 residues too short to cover the CDR3 end, so that end is filled in from the germline J gene. V usage is TRBV6-4 and J usage is TRBJ2-7; TRBD1 aligns across 7 bases. This CDR3 spans 14 amino acids. The V gene end was trimmed by 6 bases and the J gene end by 4 bases; junction bases not matched to a gene: 9. Germline V lookup: CDR1 MRHNA, CDR2 SNTAGT. This chain's CDR3 is CASSGQGVLYEQYF. The DNA read from the CDR3 is TGTGCCAGCAGCGGGCAGGGGGTGTTGTACGAG.

A note on this clone: Read sequence stops 3 residues before the CDR3 end, and the germline J gene provides the missing end. The genes are TRBV19 and TRBJ2-3, with D perhaps TRBD2 (5 bases). CDR1 is LNHDA and CDR2 is SQIVND in the germline V gene (reference sequence). The CDR3 runs to 15 residues. The CDR3: CASNTMEDSNQPQYF. The sequenced part of the CDR3 DNA is TGTGCCAGTAATACCATGGAGGATAGCAATCAGCCG.

As regards this clone: The read halts 3 residues ahead of the CDR3 end, with the missing end drawn from the germline J gene. The chain carries TRBV7-9 and TRBJ1-2; D is possibly TRBD1 (6 bases). Germline lookup yields CDR1 SEHNR and CDR2 FQNEAQ (reference sequence). The CDR3 is made up of 13 amino acids. CDR3 protein: CASSFRGADGYTF. Incomplete CDR3 DNA: TGTGCCAGCAGCTTTCGGGGGGCGGACGGC.

A note on this clone: The read comes to an end 3 residues before the CDR3 does, leaving the germline J gene to fill in the end. This chain connects TRBV20-1 to TRBJ2-5; the D is unclear. CDR1 is DFQATT, CDR2 SNEGSKA, per germline (reference sequence). The CDR3 contains 10 residues. With 4 bases removed from V and 3 bases from J, the gap between germline ends came to 3 bases. The CDR3 loop is CSATEETQYF. CDR3 DNA, as far as it was read: TGCAGTGCTACAGAAGAGACC.

Turning to this clone: The CDR3 end lies 3 residues beyond the end of the read and is filled in from the germline J gene. V and J are TRBV29-1 and TRBJ2-7; D unclear. V dropped 0 bases and J dropped 1 base, with 7 bases sitting between them. The germline V gene has CDR1 SQVTM and CDR2 ANQGSEA. This CDR3 is 13 amino acids long. The CDR3 is CSVEDQFSYEQYF. The CDR3 bases that were read are TGCAGCGTTGAAGATCAGTTTTCCTACGAG.

About this clone itself: The CDR3 extends 3 residues past the end of the read, so its final part is completed from the germline J gene. The chain joins TRBV2 to TRBJ2-1, with 7 bases matching TRBD2. The germline gives CDR1 SNHLY, CDR2 FYNNEI. The CDR3 extends over 15 amino acids. J gave up 2 bases and V 2 bases, and 3 bases lay outside the gene matches. The CDR3 DNA, read in part, is TGTGCCAGCAGTGAACGAGGACTAGCCTACAATGAG. Translating gives CASSERGLAYNE. The full CDR3 reads CASSERGLAYNEQFF. Based on the CDR3 plus reference TRBV2 and TRBJ2-1, the full variable domain is EPEVTQTPSHQVTQMGQEVILRCVPISNHLYFYWYRQILGQKVEFLVSFYNNEISEKSEIFDDQFSVERPDGSNFTLKIRSTKLEDSAMYFCASSERGLAYNEQFFGPGTRLTVL.

Concerning this clone: The missing CDR3 end, 3 residues past where the read stops, is filled in from the germline J gene. This chain joins TRBV20-1 and TRBJ2-1; 7 bases match TRBD2. Germline CDR1 is DFQATT and CDR2 is SNEGSKA (reference sequence). V lost 6 bases and J lost 8; bases outside the gene matches: 13. This CDR3 is 14 amino acids long. CDR3 amino acids: CSAEAGIVPDEQFF. CDR3 DNA, as far as it was read: TGCAGTGCGGAAGCGGGAATCGTCCCGGATGAG.

As to this clone: The DNA ends 3 residues before the CDR3 does, and the rest of the CDR3 is filled in from the germline J gene. Different DNA sequences within this sample yield the same CDR3. The chain is built from TRBV30 and TRBJ1-5, with D possibly TRBD1 on 6 matching bases. This CDR3 has 14 amino acids. Germline V gene data show CDR1 as GTSNPN and CDR2 as SVGIG (reference sequence). The V and J ends lost 1 base and 2 bases respectively, with 9 bases between them. The covered CDR3 bases are TGTGCCTGGAGTGGACAGGCCGGCAATCAGCCC. It translates to CAWSGQAGNQP. The entire CDR3 protein is CAWSGQAGNQPQHF.

Notes on this clone: Read coverage stops 3 residues before the CDR3 terminus; the germline J gene supplies the remainder. The V call is TRBV6-2 or TRBV6-3, the J call TRBJ2-7; weak D call: TRBD2 (6 bases). CDR3 size: 15 residues. The ends were cut back, 7 bases at V and 0 bases at J, with 16 bases in the middle. Germline V lookup: CDR1 MNHEY, CDR2 SVGEGT. The sequenced CDR3 bases are TGTGCCAGCACATGGGGACTCTATCCCTCCTACGAG. Its translation is CASTWGLYPSYE. The CDR3 reads in full as CASTWGLYPSYEQYF.

In regard to this clone: Read coverage stops 3 residues before the CDR3 terminus; the germline J gene supplies the remainder. The chain employs TRBV7-8 and TRBJ2-3; weak D call: TRBD2 (8 bases). The CDR3 length is 16 residues. CDR1 and CDR2 (germline): SGHVS, FQNEAQ. The CDR3 is CASSFGENRGGQPQYF. CDR3 DNA (partial): TGTGCCAGCAGCTTCGGAGAGAATCGGGGGGGACAGCCG.

As regards this clone: Read coverage stops 3 residues before the CDR3 terminus; the germline J gene supplies the remainder. The genes are TRBV29-1 and TRBJ2-2; 9 nucleotides align to TRBD1. The germline gives CDR1 SQVTM, CDR2 ANQGSEA. The CDR3 totals 14 residues. V shed 4 bases, J shed 5 bases, and the junction held 5 bases outside the gene matches. The chain's CDR3 is CSVGDRVATGELFF. The covered CDR3 bases are TGCAGCGTTGGGGACAGGGTTGCAACCGGGGAG.

Of note for this clone: The CDR3 end lies 3 residues beyond the end of the read and is filled in from the germline J gene. The chain recombines TRBV14 with TRBJ1-1; 8 bases agree with TRBD1. Germline CDR1 SGHDN, CDR2 FVKESK. CDR3 length equals 14 residues. V lost 0 bases, J lost 5 bases, and 2 bases stayed unmatched. The CDR3 spells CASSQDTGGTEAFF. The sequenced CDR3 bases are TGTGCCAGCAGCCAAGATACAGGGGGGACTGAA.

On this clone itself: The read comes to an end 3 residues before the CDR3 does, leaving the germline J gene to fill in the end. This chain links TRBV20-1 with TRBJ1-2; D call uncertain. Germline V gene lookup returns CDR1 DFQATT and CDR2 SNEGSKA (reference sequence). With 3 bases removed from V and 5 bases from J, the gap between germline ends came to 16 bases. The CDR3 is 14 amino acids. This chain's CDR3 is CSARPSLTGYGYTF. CDR3 DNA, as far as it was read: TGCAGTGCTAGGCCCTCCCTTACGGGGTATGGC.

A word on this clone: The read halts 3 residues ahead of the CDR3 end, with the missing end drawn from the germline J gene. The chain couples TRBV5-6 to TRBJ1-5, with D maybe TRBD1 (5 bases). V lost 3 bases and J lost 3, with 10 bases in between. This CDR3 is built from 14 residues. CDR1 SGHDT and CDR2 YYEEEE come from the germline V gene. The CDR3 DNA, read in part, is TGTGCCAGCAGCTCCCAGGGTTTCAATCAGCCC. It yields the protein CASSSQGFNQP. The complete CDR3 protein is CASSSQGFNQPQHF.

As for this clone: The DNA ends 3 residues before the CDR3 does, and the rest of the CDR3 is filled in from the germline J gene. The rearrangement uses TRBV20-1 and TRBJ2-5; TRBD1 aligns across 7 bases. The CDR3 spans 12 residues. Germline CDR1 is DFQATT and CDR2 is SNEGSKA (reference sequence). The ends lost 5 bases at V and 5 bases at J; junction bases unmatched: 5. The CDR3 sequence is CSAPGGVETQYF. The sequenced CDR3 bases are TGCAGTGCTCCAGGGGGAGTGGAGACC.

About this clone itself: The CDR3 end is not reached by the read, which stops 3 residues before it; the germline J gene fills it in. The chain has TRBV7-2 and TRBJ1-2, with 7 bases that match TRBD1. The CDR3 sequence is 15 residues long. Germline values: CDR1 SGHTA, CDR2 FQGNSA. V lost 4 bases, J lost 1 base, and 6 bases stayed unmatched. The CDR3 sequence is CASSYHQGVNYGYTF. Incomplete CDR3 DNA: TGTGCCAGCAGCTATCATCAGGGGGTTAACTATGGC. Full variable domain (outside the CDR3, taken from reference TRBV7-2 and TRBJ1-2): GAGVSQSPSNKVTEKGKDVELRCDPISGHTALYWYRQSLGQGLEFLIYFQGNSAPDKSGLPSDRFSAERTGGSVSTLTIQRTQQEDSAVYLCASSYHQGVNYGYTFGSGTRLTVV.

With respect to this clone: The CDR3 end lies 3 residues beyond the end of the read and is filled in from the germline J gene. This rearrangement joins TRBV13 to TRBJ2-3; D may be TRBD2 (5 bases). Germline assignment: CDR1 PRHDT and CDR2 FYEKMQ (reference sequence). This CDR3 has 13 residues. CDR3 bases read: TGTGCCAGCAGCTTCAGAAGTGGCGGGACG. Translation: CASSFRSGGT. In full, the CDR3 is CASSFRSGGTQYF.

Comment on this clone: Read data end 3 residues before the CDR3 end; the end is taken from the germline J gene. The V gene is TRBV7-2, the J gene TRBJ2-7; D gene uncertain. The CDR3 totals 11 residues. Trimming took off 5 bases at V and 1 base at J, with 3 bases between the two ends. Germline V gene lookup returns CDR1 SGHTA and CDR2 FQGNSA. CDR3: CASSPSYEQYF. CDR3 DNA, as far as it was read: TGTGCCAGCAGCCCTTCCTACGAG.

A remark on this clone: The CDR3 end lies 3 residues beyond the end of the read and is filled in from the germline J gene. The chain couples TRBV7-8 to TRBJ1-1; possible D gene TRBD1, 6 bases. The CDR3 is 15 amino acids. Germline CDR1 SGHVS, CDR2 FQNEAQ. The V and J ends lost 5 bases and 1 base respectively, with 14 bases between them. The part of the CDR3 DNA that was read is TGTGCCAGCAGCCCATGGGGGGGCCCGAACACTGAA. Translation gives CASSPWGGPNTE. The whole CDR3 protein is CASSPWGGPNTEAFF.

To note about this clone: The sequence runs out 3 residues before the end of the CDR3; the remainder is reconstructed from the germline J gene. The V gene is TRBV6-2 or TRBV6-3, the J gene TRBJ1-2, with TRBD1 identical over 9 bases. The CDR3 is 16 residues long. Germline V gives CDR1 MNHEY, CDR2 SVGEGT. V lost 6 bases and J lost 1; bases outside the gene matches: 9. The CDR3 region is CASSTLTGGGNYGYTF. The sequenced part of the CDR3 DNA is TGTGCCAGCAGCACTCTGACAGGGGGAGGTAACTATGGC.

A remark on this clone: Sequencing ends 3 residues short of the CDR3 end; the germline J gene provides the rest. The chain links TRBV7-2 to TRBJ2-2; D not certain. V lost 2 bases to trimming and J lost 3 bases, with 10 bases between them. Germline lookup yields CDR1 SGHTA and CDR2 FQGNSA. The CDR3 sequence is 15 residues long. CDR3 amino acids: CASSLKPGYTGELFF. The part of the CDR3 DNA that was read is TGTGCCAGCAGCTTAAAACCCGGGTACACCGGGGAG.